The 7 T cell receptor beta chains listed next were all sequenced from one sample in a study of shared clonotypes between healthy human individuals. The assay was immunoSEQ multiplex PCR, and TCRdb's table has in-frame clones only and misses some. The repertoire includes roughly 2 million clones, about 95% of them detected once, and about 1.1% sits in the top ten. CD45RO negativity and positive selection for CCR7 defined naive CD8 cells, a population that excluded terminally differentiated effector memory CD45RA+ cells. Material for sequencing was naive CD8+ T cells sorted from blood. The receptors were sampled from a man in his late teens or twenties in good health.

The rearrangement joins TRBV11-2 to TRBJ2-2; tentative D call: TRBD2 (6 bases). Trimming took 6 bases from V and 4 from J, leaving 12 bases between them. This CDR3 comprises 14 residues. Germline-derived CDR1 and CDR2 are SGHAT and FQNNGV. The CDR3 loop reads CASREGSATGELFF. The DNA for the CDR3 is TGTGCCAGCAGGGAGGGTTCTGCCACCGGGGAGCTGTTTTTT.

This clone appeared a few times. The chain employs TRBV19 and TRBJ1-5; D ambiguous. In germline, CDR1 is LNHDA, CDR2 SQIVND (reference sequence). Trimming took 6 bases from V and 1 from J, leaving 19 bases between them. This CDR3 comprises 17 residues. The CDR3 bases are TGTGCCAGTAGCCCGGGCGTAAACCCTGTCAGCAATCAGCCCCAGCATTTT. Its protein is CASSPGVNPVSNQPQHF.

The chain employs TRBV27 and TRBJ2-2; 7 bases map to TRBD1. V was pared by 1 base and J by 4 bases, with 6 bases of the junction left unmatched. In germline, CDR1 is MNHEY, CDR2 SMNVEV (reference sequence). The CDR3 covers 16 residues. DNA for the CDR3: TGTGCCAGCAGTTTATACAGGGGAGAAGGCACCGGGGAGCTGTTTTTT. As protein: CASSLYRGEGTGELFF.

This clone appeared a few times. CDR3 bases: TGTGCCAGCAGCCAGCCTCCCGGGTACGAGCAGTACTTC. Protein sequence: CASSQPPGYEQYF. The gene calls are TRBV7-9 and TRBJ2-7, with D hard to call. Germline CDR1 is SEHNR and CDR2 is FQNEAQ (reference sequence). Trimming took 5 bases from V and 4 from J, leaving 12 bases between them. The CDR3 is 13 amino acids.

The rearrangement uses TRBV7-8 and TRBJ2-1; D possibly corresponds to TRBD2 (5 bases). CDR1 is SGHVS and CDR2 is FQNEAQ in the germline V gene. This CDR3 region has 17 residues. Trimming removed 2 bases from V and 5 bases from J, with 19 bases in between. The CDR3 bases are TGTGCCAGCAGCTTACTAGCTCTCTCCCAAATAAACAATGAGCAGTTCTTC. Translated, it gives CASSLLALSQINNEQFF.

The chain joins TRBV5-1 to TRBJ2-1; the D gene is possibly TRBD1 (6 bases). The V end lost 1 base, the J end lost 6 bases, and 14 bases lay between the germline ends. This CDR3 region has 15 residues. The germline V gene encodes CDR1 SGHRS and CDR2 YFSETQ. The CDR3 DNA sequence: TGCGCCAGCAGCTTGAATCGGGACATCAGCAATGAGCAGTTCTTC. It yields the protein CASSLNRDISNEQFF.

CDR3 sequence: CASSLDHGTLTDTQYF. Here the CDR3 DNA reads TGTGCCAGCAGCTTGGATCACGGGACCCTCACAGATACGCAGTATTTT. This rearrangement joins TRBV11-2 to TRBJ2-3; D could derive from TRBD1 or TRBD2 (5 bases each). The germline V gene encodes CDR1 SGHAT and CDR2 FQNNGV. With 3 bases removed from V and 2 bases from J, the gap between germline ends came to 15 bases. The CDR3 length is 16 residues.